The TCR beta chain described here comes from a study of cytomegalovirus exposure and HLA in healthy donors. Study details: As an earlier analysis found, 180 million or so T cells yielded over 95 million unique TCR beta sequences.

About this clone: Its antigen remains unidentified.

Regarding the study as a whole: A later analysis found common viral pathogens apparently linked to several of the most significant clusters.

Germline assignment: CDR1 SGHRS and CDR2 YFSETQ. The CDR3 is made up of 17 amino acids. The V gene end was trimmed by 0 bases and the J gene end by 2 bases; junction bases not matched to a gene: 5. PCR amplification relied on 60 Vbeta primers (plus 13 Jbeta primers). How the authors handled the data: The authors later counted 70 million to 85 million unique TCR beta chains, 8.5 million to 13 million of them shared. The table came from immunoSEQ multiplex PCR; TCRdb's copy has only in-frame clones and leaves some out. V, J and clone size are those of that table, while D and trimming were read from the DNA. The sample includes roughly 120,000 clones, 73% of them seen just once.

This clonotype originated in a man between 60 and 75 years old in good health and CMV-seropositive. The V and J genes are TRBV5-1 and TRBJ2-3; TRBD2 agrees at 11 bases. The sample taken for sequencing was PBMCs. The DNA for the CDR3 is TGCGCCAGCAGCTTGGCTAGCGGGGGGCTGAACACAGATACGCAGTATTTT. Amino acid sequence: CASSLASGGLNTDTQYF.